This TCR beta chain was sequenced for a study of CD8 T cells in Susac syndrome. This clonotype appeared a single time. Germline V gene sequence: CDR1 SGHRS, CDR2 YFSETQ. The V segment lost 1 base and the J segment 2 bases; nucleotides outside the gene matches: 6. The CDR3 consists of 16 residues. A quantity of roughly 0.5 to 1 ug RNA underwent reverse transcription using random hexamers. Each CDR3 protein gets one entry after TCRdb re-called the immunoSEQ multiplex PCR reads with MiXCR. The sample has approximately 200,000 distinct CDR3 sequences; just under 95% are singletons. The sequenced material came from CD4+ T cells from PBMCs. The chain has TRBV5-1 and TRBJ2-5; the match to TRBD1 covers 9 bases. This receptor was identified in a human donor with multiple sclerosis. The CDR3 reads CASSLWGQGSQETQYF. DNA of the CDR3: TGCGCCAGCAGCTTGTGGGGACAGGGCTCACAAGAGACCCAGTACTTC.